These 21 T cell receptor beta chains came from one sample sequenced in a study of blood T cell repertoires in COVID-19. Here immunoSEQ multiplex PCR was the method, and the copy in TCRdb shows in-frame clones only, minus some. The data hold about 180,000 clones, with around 80% observed a single time. Sequencing was done on a sample of PBMCs or T cells enriched from blood (not recorded which). The origin of the receptors is a man aged 60 to 75 who had been exposed to COVID-19.

The chain's CDR3 is CASRAPGVGSSYNEQFF. CDR3 bases: TGTGCCAGCAGAGCTCCTGGGGTTGGGAGCTCCTACAATGAGCAGTTCTTC. The V call is TRBV9, the J call TRBJ2-1, with a possible D match to TRBD2 (5 bases). The germline CDR1 and CDR2 sequences are SGDLS and YYNGEE. There are 17 residues in the CDR3. V was cut by 5 bases and J by 0 bases, with 18 bases left in between.

This chain links TRBV28 with TRBJ2-3; no reliable D call. Germline V gene sequence: CDR1 MDHEN, CDR2 SYDVKM. The CDR3 sequence is 12 residues long. V lost 4 bases, J lost 4 bases, and 6 bases lay in between. CDR3 amino acids: CASSSVADTQYF. The CDR3 nucleotides read TGTGCCAGCAGTTCGGTGGCAGATACGCAGTATTTT. Full variable domain (remainder filled in from reference TRBV28 and TRBJ2-3): DVKVTQSSRYLVKRTGEKVFLECVQDMDHENMFWYRQDPGLGLRLIYFSYDVKMKEKGDIPEGYSVSREKKERFSLILESASTNQTSMYLCASSSVADTQYFGPGTRLTVL.

This clone showed up just a few times. The rearrangement joins TRBV6-5 to TRBJ1-1; D possibly corresponds to TRBD1 (5 bases). The CDR3 covers 14 residues. V lost 0 bases, J lost 0 bases, and 5 bases lay in between. The germline CDR1 and CDR2 sequences are MNHEY and SVGAGI. This chain's CDR3 is CASSYSTVNTEAFF. CDR3 nucleotides: TGTGCCAGCAGTTACTCGACAGTGAACACTGAAGCTTTCTTT.

This clone came up many times. The V call is TRBV27, the J call TRBJ2-7, with TRBD1 identical over 8 bases. Germline CDR1 reads MNHEY; CDR2 reads SMNVEV (reference sequence). The CDR3 length is 14 residues. V shed 6 bases and J 4 bases; nucleotides not matched to a gene: 8. This CDR3 is CASRDRVDVYEQYF. CDR3 in DNA: TGTGCCAGCAGGGACAGGGTGGATGTGTACGAGCAGTACTTC.

V is TRBV5-1 and J is TRBJ1-1, with 10 bases lining up with TRBD1. Germline CDR1 is SGHRS and CDR2 is YFSETQ. The CDR3 has 15 amino acids. The J segment lost 6 bases and the V segment lost 0 bases, leaving 5 bases of the junction unmatched. The CDR3 DNA reads as TGCGCCAGCAGCTTGGGGACAGGGGGGCGCCCTGAAGCTTTCTTT. Its translation: CASSLGTGGRPEAFF.

A single count supports this clone. This chain connects TRBV5-4 to TRBJ2-7; possible D gene TRBD2, 7 bases. The CDR3 extends over 13 amino acids. V lost 4 bases and J lost 1, with 9 bases in between. The germline V gene encodes CDR1 SGHNT and CDR2 YYREEE (reference sequence). The CDR3 is CASSRGASYEQYF. The CDR3 coding sequence is TGTGCCAGCAGCCGGGGGGCGTCCTACGAGCAGTACTTC. The full variable domain, with the rest looked up from reference TRBV5-4 and TRBJ2-7, is ETGVTQSPTHLIKTRGQQVTLRCSSQSGHNTVSWYQQALGQGPQFIFQYYREEENGRGNFPPRFSGLQFPNYSSELNVNALELDDSALYLCASSRGASYEQYFGPGTRLTVT.

As regards this clone: One junction end disagrees with the germline gene, perhaps due to a read error. The chain employs TRBV10-3 and TRBJ2-1; a possible D gene is TRBD2 (6 bases). Germline CDR1 is ENHRY and CDR2 is SYGVKD. The CDR3 length is 12 residues. As DNA, the CDR3 is TGTGCCACCGGGGACTCCTTCAATGAGCAGTTCTTC. Amino acid sequence: CATGDSFNEQFF.

In DNA form, the CDR3 reads TGTGCCAGCAGGGTGGGGACAGGGGGCACTGAAGCTTTCTTT. The encoded protein is CASRVGTGGTEAFF. The chain uses TRBV6-5 and TRBJ1-1; 11 bases are a match to TRBD1. The V gene's germline CDR1 is MNHEY and CDR2 SVGAGI. The ends lost 6 bases at V and 4 bases at J; junction bases unmatched: 4. CDR3 size: 14 residues.

The chain employs TRBV6-5 and TRBJ2-2, with 13 nucleotides matching TRBD2. In germline, CDR1 is MNHEY, CDR2 SVGAGI. CDR3 length: 14 amino acids. With V trimmed by 8 bases and J by 6 bases, 3 bases remained unmatched. The CDR3 DNA sequence: TGTGCCAGCTACGGACTAGCGGGAGCCGGGGAGCTGTTTTTT. Translated, it gives CASYGLAGAGELFF.

CDR3 protein: CAYGTASYEQYF. CDR3 nucleotides: TGTGCCTACGGGACAGCCTCCTACGAGCAGTACTTC. The genes are TRBV10-3 and TRBJ2-7; 7 bases are a match to TRBD1. Per the germline V gene, CDR1 is ENHRY and CDR2 is SYGVKD. The CDR3 spans 12 residues. The V segment lost 11 bases and the J segment 0 bases; nucleotides outside the gene matches: 4.

The chain employs TRBV28 and TRBJ2-2; the match to TRBD2 covers 12 bases. There are 20 residues in the CDR3. The germline V gene encodes CDR1 MDHEN and CDR2 SYDVKM. V dropped 2 bases and J dropped 2; count of bases not matched to a gene: 12. For the CDR3, the DNA is TGTGCCAGCAGTTTAGTTCTCCCTAGCGGGAGGGCCTATAACACCGGGGAGCTGTTTTTT. This codes for CASSLVLPSGRAYNTGELFF.

V gene TRBV21-1 combines with J gene TRBJ2-1; the table's D call TRBD1 went unverified against the DNA. TRBV21-1 constitutes a pseudogene. The CDR3 is made up of 16 amino acids. The CDR3, as DNA: TGTGCCAGCAGCAAGATTGACGGGACAGCTTACAATGAGCAGTTCTTC. This codes for CASSKIDGTAYNEQFF.

This chain links TRBV5-4 with TRBJ2-5; a weak D match, TRBD1 (5 bases). CDR1 is SGHNT and CDR2 is YYREEE in the germline V gene (reference sequence). V gave up 2 bases and J gave up 5 bases, with 10 bases separating them. This CDR3 has 13 amino acids. The CDR3 protein is CASSFREEETQYF. In DNA form, the CDR3 reads TGTGCCAGCAGCTTCAGGGAAGAGGAGACCCAGTACTTC. The variable domain in full, with the rest retrieved from reference TRBV5-4 and TRBJ2-5, is ETGVTQSPTHLIKTRGQQVTLRCSSQSGHNTVSWYQQALGQGPQFIFQYYREEENGRGNFPPRFSGLQFPNYSSELNVNALELDDSALYLCASSFREEETQYFGPGTRLLVL.

The rearrangement uses TRBV6-4 and TRBJ2-3; no clear D. V dropped 2 bases and J dropped 0 bases, with 9 bases sitting between them. The CDR3 totals 15 residues. Germline V gene data show CDR1 as MRHNA and CDR2 as SNTAGT. The CDR3 DNA is TGTGCCAGCAGTGACCGCCGCGGAAGCACAGATACGCAGTATTTT. Translating gives CASSDRRGSTDTQYF.

This clone is classed as medium-sized (0.01 to 0.1%). This chain uses TRBV7-9 with TRBJ1-1; tentatively, D is TRBD1 (5 bases). The CDR3 covers 13 residues. From germline, CDR1 is SEHNR and CDR2 FQNEAQ (reference sequence). V dropped 5 bases and J dropped 3 bases, with 10 bases sitting between them. CDR3 nucleotide sequence: TGTGCCAGCAGCCCCCAGGGTTACACTGAAGCTTTCTTT. Its protein is CASSPQGYTEAFF.

This clone has ten or more counts. This chain uses TRBV15 with TRBJ2-4; TRBD2 aligns across 8 bases. Germline V lookup: CDR1 LNHNV, CDR2 YYDKDF (reference sequence). Unmatched junction bases numbered 8, after V lost 3 bases and J lost 1 base. The CDR3 has 17 residues. The CDR3 reads CATSSGRAIRAKNIQYF. Here the CDR3 DNA reads TGTGCCACCAGCAGCGGGAGGGCCATACGGGCCAAAAACATTCAGTACTTC.

This chain joins TRBV6-5 and TRBJ2-1; 7 nucleotides match TRBD2. The CDR3 covers 16 residues. Germline CDR1 reads MNHEY; CDR2 reads SVGAGI. The ends lost 1 base at V and 9 bases at J; junction bases unmatched: 12. CDR3 sequence (DNA): TGTGCCAGCAGTTACTTCCGCGGGAGCAGTCCGGGTGAGCAGTTCTTC. It encodes CASSYFRGSSPGEQFF.

The chain carries TRBV27 and TRBJ2-3; TRBD1 aligns across 10 bases. The junction had 3 bases not matched to a gene; V was cut back by 1 base and J by 2 bases. The CDR3 has 16 amino acids. Germline CDR1 reads MNHEY; CDR2 reads SMNVEV (reference sequence). In DNA form, the CDR3 reads TGTGCCAGCAGTTTATTGGGGACAGGGGTCACAGATACGCAGTATTTT. Its translation: CASSLLGTGVTDTQYF.

The chain links TRBV28 to TRBJ2-3; D gene unclear. Germline V CDR1 and CDR2: MDHEN, SYDVKM. The V gene lost 3 bases and the J gene lost 4 bases, with 5 bases spanning the gap. The CDR3 is 12 residues long. The CDR3 DNA sequence: TGTGCCAGCAGTTTGAGCGCAGATACGCAGTATTTT. Translated: CASSLSADTQYF.

The chain joins TRBV27 to TRBJ2-5; 13 bases line up with TRBD2. CDR3 length equals 14 residues. The ends lost 8 bases at V and 7 bases at J; junction bases unmatched: 7. In germline, CDR1 is MNHEY, CDR2 SMNVEV (reference sequence). CDR3 sequence: CASRPGLAGRTQYF. The DNA of the CDR3 is TGTGCCAGCCGACCGGGACTAGCGGGAAGGACCCAGTACTTC.

The V and J genes are TRBV30 and TRBJ2-4, with 8 nucleotides matching TRBD1. This CDR3 contains 19 residues. The germline CDR1 and CDR2 sequences are GTSNPN and SVGIG (reference sequence). Germline trimming cut 0 bases from V and 1 base from J; bases unmatched to any gene: 14. The CDR3 protein is CAWSVPPQGAGFAKNIQYF. CDR3 bases: TGTGCCTGGAGTGTACCCCCTCAGGGGGCAGGTTTCGCCAAAAACATTCAGTACTTC.